These 9 T cell receptor beta chains came from one sample sequenced in a study of blood T cell repertoires in COVID-19. Sequencing was performed with immunoSEQ multiplex PCR; in TCRdb, only in-frame clones are kept and a portion is missing. This sample has roughly 14,000 clones, with roughly 72% found just once. Sequenced material: peripheral blood. The receptors come from a man in his sixties or seventies with acute or convalescent COVID-19.

This chain uses TRBV15 with TRBJ2-1, with TRBD2 matching 13 bases. Trimming took 1 base from V and 6 from J; bases not matched to a gene: 0. Germline loops: CDR1 LNHNV, CDR2 YYDKDF (reference sequence). The CDR3 runs 15 residues. CDR3 DNA sequence: TGTGCCACCAGCAGAGGGACTAGCGGGAGCAATGAGCAGTTCTTC. This sequence encodes CATSRGTSGSNEQFF.

The CDR3 coding sequence is TGTGCCAGCAGCTCGGACAGAAAGAGGGCTTTCTTT. This codes for CASSSDRKRAFF. This chain joins TRBV7-3 and TRBJ1-1, with D possibly being TRBD1 (6 bases). Looked up from germline, CDR1 is SGHTA and CDR2 is FQGTGA. This CDR3 has 12 amino acids. Trimming took 4 bases from V and 11 from J, leaving 14 bases between them.

The rearrangement uses TRBV4-3 and TRBJ1-6; TRBD1 aligns across 8 bases. The CDR3 extends over 15 amino acids. The V gene's germline CDR1 is LGHNA and CDR2 YSLEER. After removal of 0 bases from V and 9 bases from J, the junction contained 4 bases not matched to a gene. The CDR3 nucleotides are TGCGCCAGCAGCCAAGACCGACAGGGGATTTCACCCCTCCACTTT. This sequence encodes CASSQDRQGISPLHF.

This chain joins TRBV18 and TRBJ1-1; D may be TRBD1 (5 bases). Looked up from germline, CDR1 is KGHSH and CDR2 is LQKENI. This CDR3 contains 16 residues. V was clipped by 1 base and J by 3 bases, with 15 bases between them. CDR3 loop: CASSPLLLEGYTEAFF. CDR3 sequence (DNA): TGTGCCAGCTCACCACTCCTTCTGGAGGGGTACACTGAAGCTTTCTTT.

The genes are TRBV19 and TRBJ1-5; TRBD1 matches at 7 bases. The CDR3 is 18 residues long. Looked up from germline, CDR1 is LNHDA and CDR2 is SQIVND (reference sequence). V lost 4 bases to trimming and J lost 0 bases; unmatched junction nucleotides: 12. CDR3 amino acids: CASSTLTGSGRSNQPQHF. The CDR3 nucleotides read TGTGCCAGTAGTACCCTGACAGGGTCGGGGCGTAGCAATCAGCCCCAGCATTTT.

This clone showed up just a few times. This chain joins TRBV11-2 and TRBJ2-1, with D unresolved. V was trimmed by 1 base and J by 0 bases, leaving 7 bases between them. CDR1 and CDR2 (germline): SGHAT, FQNNGV. The CDR3 runs 15 residues. CDR3 nucleotides: TGTGCCAGCAGCTTAGGGCAAATCTCCTACAATGAGCAGTTCTTC. This gives the protein CASSLGQISYNEQFF.

The V call is TRBV7-3, the J call TRBJ2-5, with D perhaps TRBD2 (5 bases). Germline-derived CDR1 and CDR2 are SGHTA and FQGTGA. The V end was cut by 3 bases, the J end by 2 bases, with 10 bases between. The CDR3 covers 14 residues. CDR3 region: CASSLGGRQETQYF. DNA for the CDR3: TGTGCCAGCAGCTTGGGCGGGCGTCAAGAGACCCAGTACTTC.

This chain joins TRBV13 and TRBJ2-5, with 8 bases fitting TRBD2. The CDR3 consists of 18 residues. J gave up 5 bases and V 5 bases, and 19 bases lay outside the gene matches. CDR1 PRHDT and CDR2 FYEKMQ come from the germline V gene (reference sequence). The CDR3 coding sequence is TGTGCCAGCAGCCAAATCCCCCCAAGCGGGAGAAACGGGGAGACCCAGTACTTC. Its translation is CASSQIPPSGRNGETQYF.

This clone was recorded once. V is TRBV29-1 and J is TRBJ2-7; D is uncertain. The CDR3 covers 13 residues. The V gene lost 7 bases and the J gene lost 0 bases, with 13 bases spanning the gap. The germline V gene has CDR1 SQVTM and CDR2 ANQGSEA. The DNA of the CDR3 is TGCAGCGCTACGATCGTGAGCTCCTACGAGCAGTACTTC. Residues: CSATIVSSYEQYF.